The TCR beta chain under discussion was sequenced for a study of cytomegalovirus exposure and HLA in healthy donors. At the level of the study: Among several hundred genotyped donors, around 80% fell in the Caucasian-associated ancestry cluster.

Concerning this clone: Its antigen remains unidentified.

CDR1 and CDR2 (germline): SEHNR, FQNEAQ (reference sequence). The CDR3 length is 14 residues. The J segment lost 3 bases and the V segment lost 4 bases, leaving 2 bases of the junction unmatched. Study-level results: Across donors, most TCRs were seen rarely, yet some public ones were widespread. A link between a missense DCLRE1C variant and TCR beta V- and J-gene trimming emerged from a later analysis. Common viral pathogens (according to a later analysis) appeared linked to several of the most significant clusters.

PCR involved 60 Vbeta and 13 Jbeta primers. Assay: immunoSEQ multiplex PCR; the TCRdb copy retains only in-frame clones and omits some. The table has about 150,000 clones, 55% to 80% seen once. The sequenced sample consisted of PBMCs. This clonotype was obtained from a woman between 55 and 75 years old in good health and CMV-seropositive. V gene TRBV7-9 combines with J gene TRBJ2-7, with 11 bases fitting TRBD2. The CDR3 sequence is CASSSLAGGYEQYF. CDR3 nucleotides: TGTGCCAGCAGCTCTCTAGCGGGAGGCTACGAGCAGTACTTC.